These 2 T cell receptor beta chains share one sample of origin, sequenced in a study of a mutant IDH1 vaccine in newly diagnosed glioma. Documented time point: baseline, week 1 (first vaccination visit). Sample treatment: pre-vaccination baseline after standard-of-care therapy. The table came from immunoSEQ multiplex PCR; TCRdb's copy has only in-frame clones and leaves some out. The table has 50,000 or so clones, roughly 80% seen once. The material was PBMCs, obtained from a glioma patient treated with radiotherapy, temozolomide or both. The receptors derive from a man younger than 30 with glioma.

This clone came up once. This chain links TRBV5-1 with TRBJ2-1, with a tentative D call TRBD2 (5 bases). Germline values: CDR1 SGHRS, CDR2 YFSETQ. Trimming left V 2 bases short and J 7 bases short, with 10 bases between. This CDR3 spans 13 amino acids. The CDR3 spells CASSFSRGNEQFF. The CDR3 DNA sequence: TGCGCCAGCAGCTTCTCTAGAGGGAATGAGCAGTTCTTC.

The V gene is TRBV30, the J gene TRBJ1-3; D gene unclear. Germline assignment: CDR1 GTSNPN and CDR2 SVGIG (reference sequence). V was pared by 0 bases and J by 0 bases, with 9 bases between. CDR3 length: 15 amino acids. Here the CDR3 reads CAWSVDGFSGNTIYF. CDR3 in DNA: TGTGCCTGGAGTGTGGACGGATTCTCTGGAAACACCATATATTTT.